The TCR beta chain under discussion was sequenced for a study of T cells after yellow fever vaccination. Study summary: In the case of low-cell-number fractions, SMART-Seq v4 Ultra Low Input was used for preparation. Study-wide results and limits: Booster samples showed a return of most primary-vaccination clones (roughly 96% CD4, around 85% CD8). The CD4 compartment and the CD8 compartment contained a small share of clonotypes in common.

It was through 5'RACE template switching that TCR cDNA was made, with a universal primer site and UMIs added. From the 5' RACE reads, TCRdb called clonotypes with MiXCR, one entry per CDR3 protein. Among approximately 160,000 distinct CDR3 sequences, 9.3% were seen once, and the ten largest hold roughly a third. The CDR3 has 16 amino acids. Trimming took 3 bases from V and 4 from J, leaving 18 bases between them. This clonotype was seen a few times. Its target is not known. The material was CD8+ T cells sorted from PBMCs, obtained 45 days after the yellow fever booster vaccination. This clonotype was obtained from a man aged 18 to 35 who received the YFV17D yellow fever vaccine. The rearrangement links TRBV12-3 or TRBV12-4 to TRBJ1-1; D is ambiguous. The CDR3 DNA sequence: TGTGCCAGCAGTTTGGTTATAGAGGGTGTGGGCACTGAAGCTTTCTTT. As protein: CASSLVIEGVGTEAFF.